This entry describes one TCR beta chain. Its specificity is not known. The data originate from a study of cytomegalovirus exposure and HLA in healthy donors. CDR3 size: 16 residues. V was pared by 5 bases and J by 4 bases, with 6 bases of the junction left unmatched. Per the germline V gene, CDR1 is SGHVS and CDR2 is FQNEAQ. Primers: 60 Vbeta forward and 13 Jbeta reverse. Libraries were prepared by immunoSEQ multiplex PCR; TCRdb keeps only in-frame clonotypes and omits some of them. The sample consists of some 150,000 clones, roughly four fifths of them appearing once. Study outcomes and limitations: With later analysis, a missense DCLRE1C variant became linked to TCR beta V- and J-gene trimming.

This sequence was found in a woman aged 45-65 years in good health and CMV-seropositive. Sequencing used PBMCs. The V gene is TRBV7-8, the J gene TRBJ2-5; TRBD2 aligns across 14 bases. The CDR3 nucleotides are TGTGCCAGCAGCGTGGGACTAGCGGGGGTTAGAGAGACCCAGTACTTC. It encodes CASSVGLAGVRETQYF.